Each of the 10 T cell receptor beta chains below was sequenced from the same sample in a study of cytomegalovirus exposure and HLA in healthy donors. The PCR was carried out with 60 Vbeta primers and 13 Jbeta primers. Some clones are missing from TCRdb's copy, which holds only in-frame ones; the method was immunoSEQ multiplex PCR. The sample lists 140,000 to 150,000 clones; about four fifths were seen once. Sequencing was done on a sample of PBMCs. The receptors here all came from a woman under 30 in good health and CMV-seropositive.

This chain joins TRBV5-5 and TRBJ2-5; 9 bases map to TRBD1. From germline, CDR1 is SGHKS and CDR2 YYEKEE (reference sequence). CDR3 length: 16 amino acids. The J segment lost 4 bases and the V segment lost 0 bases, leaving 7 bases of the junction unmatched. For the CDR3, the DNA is TGTGCCAGCAGCTTGGGGGCGACAGGGGGGCGAGAGACCCAGTACTTC. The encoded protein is CASSLGATGGRETQYF.

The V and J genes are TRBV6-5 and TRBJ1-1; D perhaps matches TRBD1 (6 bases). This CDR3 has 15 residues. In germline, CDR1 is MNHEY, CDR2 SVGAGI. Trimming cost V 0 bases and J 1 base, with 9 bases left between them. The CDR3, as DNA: TGTGCCAGCAGTTACTCCGGGACACAGAACACTGAAGCTTTCTTT. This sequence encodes CASSYSGTQNTEAFF.

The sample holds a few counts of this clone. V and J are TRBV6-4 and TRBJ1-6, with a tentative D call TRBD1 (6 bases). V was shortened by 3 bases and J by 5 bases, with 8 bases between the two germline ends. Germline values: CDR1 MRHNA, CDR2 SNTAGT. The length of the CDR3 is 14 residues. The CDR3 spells CASSEAGDNSPLHF. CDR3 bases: TGTGCCAGCAGTGAGGCAGGGGATAATTCACCCCTCCACTTT.

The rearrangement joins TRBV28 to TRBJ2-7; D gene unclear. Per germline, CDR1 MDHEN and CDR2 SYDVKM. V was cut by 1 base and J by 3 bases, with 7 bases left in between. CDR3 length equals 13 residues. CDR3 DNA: TGTGCCAGCAGTTTATCCGCAGGCTACGAGCAGTACTTC. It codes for CASSLSAGYEQYF. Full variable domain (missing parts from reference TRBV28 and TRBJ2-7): DVKVTQSSRYLVKRTGEKVFLECVQDMDHENMFWYRQDPGLGLRLIYFSYDVKMKEKGDIPEGYSVSREKKERFSLILESASTNQTSMYLCASSLSAGYEQYFGPGTRLTVT.

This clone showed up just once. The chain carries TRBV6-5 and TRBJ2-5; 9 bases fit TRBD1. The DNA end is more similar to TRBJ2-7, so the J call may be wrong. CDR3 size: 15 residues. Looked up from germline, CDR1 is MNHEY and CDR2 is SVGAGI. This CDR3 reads CASTTGGTGYYEQYF. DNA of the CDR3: TGTGCCAGCACGACCGGAGGGACAGGGTACTACGAGCAGTACTTC.

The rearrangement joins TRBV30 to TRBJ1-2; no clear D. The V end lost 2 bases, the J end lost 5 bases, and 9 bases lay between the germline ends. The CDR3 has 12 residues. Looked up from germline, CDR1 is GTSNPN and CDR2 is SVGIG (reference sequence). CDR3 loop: CAWSPGLYGYTF. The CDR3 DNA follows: TGTGCCTGGAGTCCGGGTCTTTATGGCTACACCTTC.

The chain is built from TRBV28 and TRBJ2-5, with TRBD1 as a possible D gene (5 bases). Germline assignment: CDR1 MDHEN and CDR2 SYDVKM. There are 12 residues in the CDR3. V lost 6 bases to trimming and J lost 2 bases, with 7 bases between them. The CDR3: CASRTGQETQYF. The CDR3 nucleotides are TGTGCCAGCAGAACAGGACAAGAGACCCAGTACTTC.

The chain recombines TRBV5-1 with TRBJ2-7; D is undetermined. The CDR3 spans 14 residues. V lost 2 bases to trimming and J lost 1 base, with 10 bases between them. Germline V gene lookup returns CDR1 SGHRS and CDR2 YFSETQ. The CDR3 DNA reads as TGCGCCAGCAGCTTCAGTGGCAGTTCCTACGAGCAGTACTTC. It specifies CASSFSGSSYEQYF.

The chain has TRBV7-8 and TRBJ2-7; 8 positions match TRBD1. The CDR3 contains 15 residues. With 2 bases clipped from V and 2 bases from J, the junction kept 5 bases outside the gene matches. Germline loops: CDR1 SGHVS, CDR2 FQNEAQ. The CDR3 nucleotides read TGTGCCAGCAGCTTAAGTCGCAGGGGGCCCTACGAGCAGTACTTC. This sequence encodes CASSLSRRGPYEQYF.

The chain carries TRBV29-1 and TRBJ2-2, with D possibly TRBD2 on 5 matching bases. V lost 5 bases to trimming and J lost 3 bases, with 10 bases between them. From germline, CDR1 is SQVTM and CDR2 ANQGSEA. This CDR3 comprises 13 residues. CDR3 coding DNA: TGCAGCGTTTTCGGACTCTACACCGGGGAGCTGTTTTTT. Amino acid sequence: CSVFGLYTGELFF.